This T cell receptor (beta chain) was recorded in a study of OX40 agonist ivuxolimab in advanced cancers. For the study at large: The group had a mean age of around 64 years, ranged from about 20 to 79, and was 82.7% male. Allowance was made for prior anti-PD-1, anti-PD-L1 or anti-CTLA-4 therapy, and approximately 40% had some. General study results and limits: It was also the case that some nonresponders had low normalized T-cell clonal expansion.

The CDR3 has 12 amino acids. Trimming removed 4 bases from V and 6 bases from J, with 9 bases in between. Germline V gene data show CDR1 as SNHLY and CDR2 as FYNNEI. Samples were taken at baseline and on day 1 of cycles 4 and 7. Libraries were prepared by immunoSEQ multiplex PCR; TCRdb keeps only in-frame clonotypes and omits some of them. The sample records about 36,000 clones, around three quarters being singletons. This clone has a single count. Its cognate antigen is unknown. Sample: CD4+ or CD8+ T cells sorted from blood, taken in a trial of the OX40 agonist ivuxolimab. V usage is TRBV2 and J usage is TRBJ1-2, with D unresolved. This sequence originates from an adult with an advanced solid tumor such as melanoma, head and neck, liver or kidney cancer. CDR3: CASSGTVDGYTF. For the CDR3, the DNA is TGTGCCAGCAGTGGTACTGTTGATGGCTACACCTTC.